The sequence of this T cell receptor (beta chain) was determined in a study of CD8+ T cells in alopecia areata. From alopecia areata patients, lesional scalp punch biopsies and peripheral blood were collected. cDNA reverse transcribed from extracted RNA served as the sequencing template. Produced via immunoSEQ multiplex PCR; TCRdb's table is partial and in-frame only. The sample consists of 130,000 to 150,000 clones, roughly half of them appearing once. CDR3 length: 14 residues. Germline V gene lookup returns CDR1 SGHRS and CDR2 YFSETQ. The V and J ends lost 4 bases and 7 bases, in that order; junction bases with no gene match: 8.

J is TRBJ1-2 and V is TRBV5-1, with TRBD1 matching 9 bases. Specimen: CD4+ T cells sorted from blood, collected at week 0. The sequence derives from a human donor with alopecia areata. The CDR3 DNA follows: TGCGCCAGCAGCCCTCGGACAGGGGACCGTGGCTACACCTTC. Amino acid sequence: CASSPRTGDRGYTF.